The entry below gives a single T cell receptor beta chain sequence along with its context. The target antigen is unknown. These data are taken from a study of cytomegalovirus exposure and HLA in healthy donors. Assay used: immunoSEQ multiplex PCR; TCRdb lists only in-frame clones, some missing. The table has about 98,000 clones, roughly 89% seen once. V lost 3 bases to trimming and J lost 10 bases, with 15 bases between them. Germline loops: CDR1 SGHVS, CDR2 FQNEAQ. CDR3 length: 13 amino acids. Study results and limitations: First-cohort TCR clusters were later found to tend to co-occur in the 120 or so validation repertoires.

The source material was PBMCs. The clonotype was recovered from a young woman in good health and CMV-seronegative. The chain combines TRBV7-8 with TRBJ1-1; a possible D gene is TRBD1 (6 bases). The CDR3 loop is CASSLTAQGVAFF. CDR3 nucleotide sequence: TGTGCCAGCAGCTTGACCGCACAGGGTGTAGCTTTCTTT.